Below are 22 T cell receptor beta chains sequenced from a single sample in a study of CD8+ T cells in alopecia areata. Treatment defined: oral pan-JAK inhibitor, 5-10 mg twice daily. Following RNA extraction, reverse transcription yielded cDNA that acted as the sequencing template. Some clones are missing from TCRdb's copy, which holds only in-frame ones; the method was immunoSEQ multiplex PCR. The sample shows some 200,000 clones, around 56% of them seen only once. Sequences were derived from CD4+ T cells sorted from blood, sampled at week 4, from a patient treated with tofacitinib. The origin of the receptors is a human donor with alopecia areata.

The chain combines TRBV30 with TRBJ1-2; 10 bases are a match to TRBD1. Trimming took 1 base from V and 1 from J; bases not matched to a gene: 12. Germline values: CDR1 GTSNPN, CDR2 SVGIG (reference sequence). The CDR3 length is 18 residues. Written as DNA, the CDR3 is TGTGCCTGGAGTGATGACAGGGGGCGGCTGCGCCTTAACTATGGCTACACCTTC. Residues: CAWSDDRGRLRLNYGYTF.

This chain connects TRBV5-6 to TRBJ2-1; 8 bases align to TRBD2. In germline, CDR1 is SGHDT, CDR2 YYEEEE. After removal of 1 base from V and 2 bases from J, the junction contained 5 bases not matched to a gene. The CDR3 contains 16 residues. The CDR3 DNA is TGTGCCAGCAGCTTGATGCGGGGGGCTACCTACAATGAGCAGTTCTTC. Residues: CASSLMRGATYNEQFF.

This chain links TRBV27 with TRBJ1-1; no reliable D call. The germline V and J ends were trimmed by 4 bases and 5 bases, with 11 bases remaining between them. This CDR3 spans 13 amino acids. Per the germline V gene, CDR1 is MNHEY and CDR2 is SMNVEV (reference sequence). CDR3 residues: CASSSLPQTEAFF. The CDR3 DNA reads TGTGCCAGCAGTTCCTTACCCCAGACTGAAGCTTTCTTT.

The chain couples TRBV9 to TRBJ2-3; D is perhaps TRBD2 (6 bases). CDR3 length equals 15 residues. Germline assignment: CDR1 SGDLS and CDR2 YYNGEE. V lost 3 bases to trimming and J lost 2 bases, with 13 bases between them. The CDR3 region is CASSDQAGSTDTQYF. CDR3 DNA: TGTGCCAGCAGCGACCAGGCGGGGTCCACAGATACGCAGTATTTT.

CDR3 bases: TGCGCCAGCAGTCTTCGGCCTAGCGGAACCTACAATGAGCAGTTCTTC. It specifies CASSLRPSGTYNEQFF. The J gene is TRBJ2-1, the V gene TRBV5-1, with 7 bases matching TRBD2. Germline V gives CDR1 SGHRS, CDR2 YFSETQ. The trim removed 5 bases at V and 2 bases at J, leaving 10 bases unmatched. CDR3 size: 16 residues.

This chain joins TRBV30 and TRBJ1-5; D call uncertain. CDR1 is GTSNPN, CDR2 SVGIG, per germline (reference sequence). V lost 0 bases to trimming and J lost 3 bases, with 12 bases between them. CDR3 length equals 15 residues. In nucleotides, the CDR3 is TGTGCCTGGAGTGTACGAAGGGAAACCAATCAGCCCCAGCATTTT. It codes for CAWSVRRETNQPQHF. The full variable domain, completed using reference TRBV30 and TRBJ1-5, is SQTIHQWPATLVQPVGSPLSLECTVEGTSNPNLYWYRQAAGRGLQLLFYSVGIGQISSEVPQNLSASRPQDRQFILSSKKLLLSDSGFYLCAWSVRRETNQPQHFGDGTRLSIL.

V and J are TRBV29-1 and TRBJ2-7, with 7 bases aligning to TRBD1. This CDR3 is built from 14 residues. CDR1 and CDR2 (germline): SQVTM, ANQGSEA. V shed 3 bases and J 2 bases; nucleotides not matched to a gene: 7. The CDR3 loop reads CSVDDGRGTYEQYF. The DNA of the CDR3 is TGCAGCGTTGACGACGGCAGGGGGACCTACGAGCAGTACTTC.

The J gene is TRBJ2-7, the V gene TRBV2; D is possibly TRBD1 (6 bases). Germline assignment: CDR1 SNHLY and CDR2 FYNNEI. The CDR3 totals 13 residues. The ends were cut back, 9 bases at V and 6 bases at J, with 18 bases in the middle. The CDR3 nucleotides are TGTGCCAGTCGGACGGAGCGAGGGGGCGAGCAGTACTTC. It translates to CASRTERGGEQYF.

In this sample, this clone turned up once. Additional DNA sequences in this sample encode the identical CDR3. The chain uses TRBV2 and TRBJ1-5; 8 bases are a match to TRBD1. The V gene's germline CDR1 is SNHLY and CDR2 FYNNEI. The V segment lost 6 bases and the J segment 2 bases; nucleotides outside the gene matches: 0. This CDR3 has 13 residues. CDR3 DNA sequence: TGTGCCAGCAGGACAGGGGGCAATCAGCCCCAGCATTTT. It is translated as CASRTGGNQPQHF.

This clone came up once. The rearrangement links TRBV27 to TRBJ2-5, with 11 bases fitting TRBD2. Per the germline V gene, CDR1 is MNHEY and CDR2 is SMNVEV (reference sequence). V dropped 6 bases and J dropped 6; count of bases not matched to a gene: 9. The CDR3 has 15 residues. The DNA of the CDR3 is TGTGCCAGCAGGGGTAGCGGGGGGGAGGTAAAGACCCAGTACTTC. This gives the protein CASRGSGGEVKTQYF.

The chain uses TRBV2 and TRBJ1-2; D is perhaps TRBD1 (6 bases). Per germline, CDR1 SNHLY and CDR2 FYNNEI. This CDR3 is built from 12 residues. V was cut by 4 bases and J by 6 bases, with 9 bases left in between. The CDR3 is CASSVTGDGYTF. The DNA for the CDR3 is TGTGCCAGCAGTGTGACAGGAGATGGCTACACCTTC.

The V and J genes are TRBV29-1 and TRBJ1-1; D not certain. Germline V CDR1 and CDR2: SQVTM, ANQGSEA. V lost 7 bases, J lost 1 base, and 13 bases lay in between. This CDR3 is built from 13 residues. For the CDR3, the DNA is TGCAGCGCCGCCTCGGGATCGAACACTGAAGCTTTCTTT. This sequence encodes CSAASGSNTEAFF.

V and J are TRBV29-1 and TRBJ2-1; a weak D match, TRBD2 (5 bases). The CDR3 covers 11 residues. The germline gives CDR1 SQVTM, CDR2 ANQGSEA. The CDR3 loop is CSFTRLHEQFF. CDR3 bases: TGCAGTTTCACTAGATTACATGAGCAGTTCTTC.

This clone turned up a few times. This CDR3 reads CASYRGRSSNQPQHF. CDR3 bases: TGTGCCAGTTACAGGGGGAGGTCTAGCAATCAGCCCCAGCATTTT. The chain links TRBV19 to TRBJ1-5; 8 bases fit TRBD1. V lost 8 bases and J lost 0; bases outside the gene matches: 6. The CDR3 runs to 15 residues. Germline CDR1 is LNHDA and CDR2 is SQIVND (reference sequence).

The genes are TRBV7-9 and TRBJ2-2, with D possibly matching TRBD1 (5 bases). V was trimmed by 1 base and J by 3 bases, leaving 12 bases between them. This CDR3 contains 16 residues. CDR1 is SEHNR and CDR2 is FQNEAQ in the germline V gene (reference sequence). The CDR3 is CASSLVSGFYTGELFF. CDR3 coding DNA: TGTGCCAGCAGCTTAGTGTCAGGGTTCTACACCGGGGAGCTGTTTTTT.

This clone turned up a few times. The chain has TRBV29-1 and TRBJ1-1; D gene unclear. Trimming cost V 5 bases and J 0 bases, with 10 bases left between them. The CDR3 sequence is 13 residues long. Germline V gene data show CDR1 as SQVTM and CDR2 as ANQGSEA. The CDR3 sequence: CSVYLILNTEAFF. The CDR3 region has the DNA TGCAGCGTTTACCTTATCTTGAACACTGAAGCTTTCTTT.

The chain is built from TRBV30 and TRBJ1-2, with D possibly TRBD1 on 6 matching bases. Germline V CDR1 and CDR2: GTSNPN, SVGIG (reference sequence). The CDR3 length is 12 residues. V dropped 8 bases and J dropped 5 bases, with 15 bases sitting between them. In DNA form, the CDR3 reads TGTGCCGGGACACCCCATAGTTATGGCTACACCTTC. Residues: CAGTPHSYGYTF.

This clone turned up a few times. This sequence joins TRBV28 and TRBJ1-6, with D possibly matching TRBD1 (5 bases). The CDR3 extends over 17 amino acids. Germline V gives CDR1 MDHEN, CDR2 SYDVKM. Trimming removed 6 bases at V and 9 bases at J, with 24 bases between. CDR3 sequence: CASSRYLIGPGGSPLHF. CDR3 DNA sequence: TGTGCCAGCAGCCGTTACCTGATCGGACCCGGGGGTTCACCCCTCCACTTT.

The chain uses TRBV30 and TRBJ1-4; D might be TRBD1 (5 bases). This CDR3 has 16 residues. V lost 3 bases to trimming and J lost 8 bases, with 22 bases between them. CDR1 is GTSNPN and CDR2 is SVGIG in the germline V gene (reference sequence). The CDR3 bases are TGTGCCTGGAGCGTCTCCCGGGTCAGGGTGGAGGAAAAACTGTTTTTT. It yields the protein CAWSVSRVRVEEKLFF.

Concerning this clone: The junction departs from germline at one end; a sequencing error may be responsible. The chain has TRBV7-7 and TRBJ2-5; a weak D match, TRBD2 (5 bases). Germline assignment: CDR1 SSHAT and CDR2 FNYEAQ (reference sequence). The CDR3 has 14 amino acids. The CDR3 sequence: CASSPSGYQETQYF. Here the CDR3 DNA reads TGTGCTAGCAGCCCCTCGGGGTACCAAGAGACCCAGTACTTC.

The chain combines TRBV19 with TRBJ1-1; tentatively, D is TRBD1 (5 bases). V was pared by 0 bases and J by 0 bases, with 14 bases between. CDR1 and CDR2 from the germline V gene are LNHDA and SQIVND (reference sequence). This CDR3 comprises 17 residues. The CDR3 here is CASSIDGRGLMNTEAFF. CDR3 DNA: TGTGCCAGTAGTATAGATGGAAGGGGTCTAATGAACACTGAAGCTTTCTTT.

The chain combines TRBV6-1 with TRBJ1-2, with a possible D match to TRBD1 (5 bases). V dropped 6 bases and J dropped 7 bases, with 12 bases sitting between them. Germline assignment: CDR1 MNHNS and CDR2 SASEGT. The CDR3 has 12 amino acids. This CDR3 is CASSPGGGGYTF. For the CDR3, the DNA is TGTGCCAGCAGCCCCGGTGGGGGTGGCTACACCTTC.